Listed here are 24 T cell receptor beta chains from one sample, sequenced in a study of T cell responses to AZD1222 COVID-19 vaccine. Some clones are missing from TCRdb's copy, which holds only in-frame ones; the method was immunoSEQ multiplex PCR. This sample has roughly 160,000 clones, with roughly nine tenths found just once. The starting material was peripheral blood, obtained on day 0 of AZD1222 vaccination. These receptors were collected from an adult in good health.

The chain combines TRBV6-5 with TRBJ1-2; a possible D gene is TRBD1 (6 bases). Germline CDR1 and CDR2: MNHEY and SVGAGI. The length of the CDR3 is 15 residues. V lost 6 bases, J lost 4 bases, and 18 bases lay in between. Here the CDR3 reads CASRPTGSPFYGYTF. For the CDR3, the DNA is TGTGCCAGCAGGCCCACAGGGTCCCCCTTCTATGGCTACACCTTC.

The chain links TRBV9 to TRBJ2-1; TRBD1 matches at 10 bases. Trimming cost V 2 bases and J 2 bases; bases outside gene matches: 1. Per germline, CDR1 SGDLS and CDR2 YYNGEE. This CDR3 spans 15 amino acids. The CDR3 reads CASSVGQGAYNEQFF. The CDR3 region has the DNA TGTGCCAGCAGCGTCGGACAGGGGGCCTACAATGAGCAGTTCTTC.

The chain employs TRBV7-2 and TRBJ1-5; possible D gene TRBD1, 5 bases. The CDR3 has 16 amino acids. CDR1 is SGHTA and CDR2 is FQGNSA in the germline V gene. Trimming cost V 5 bases and J 6 bases, with 20 bases left between them. DNA for the CDR3: TGTGCCAGCAGCCTTCGTCGGGCGGGTCAGGGTCAGCCCCAGCATTTT. This translates into CASSLRRAGQGQPQHF.

In its sample, this clone was seen a few times. CDR3 sequence reads: CASSSQDSGNTIYF. In DNA form, the CDR3 reads TGCGCCAGCAGCTCACAGGACTCTGGAAACACCATATATTTT. The V and J genes are TRBV5-1 and TRBJ1-3; D may be TRBD1 (5 bases). The CDR3 has 14 residues. Germline CDR1 and CDR2: SGHRS and YFSETQ. Trimming removed 3 bases from V and 0 bases from J, with 7 bases in between.

CDR3 sequence (DNA): TGTGCCAGCAGGGCGGGTGGCTACACTGAAGCTTTCTTT. Encoded protein: CASRAGGYTEAFF. This chain uses TRBV6-5 with TRBJ1-1; D gene ambiguous. V was cut by 6 bases and J by 3 bases, with 11 bases left in between. The CDR3 consists of 13 residues. The germline CDR1 and CDR2 sequences are MNHEY and SVGAGI.

The V gene is TRBV18, the J gene TRBJ1-1; D gene uncertain. With 3 bases removed from V and 5 bases from J, the gap between germline ends came to 10 bases. The CDR3 sequence is 13 residues long. Germline loops: CDR1 KGHSH, CDR2 LQKENI. The CDR3 protein is CASSPRDWTEAFF. In DNA form, the CDR3 reads TGTGCCAGCTCACCCAGAGATTGGACTGAAGCTTTCTTT.

The chain has TRBV24-1 and TRBJ1-4; no firm D call. V was shortened by 4 bases and J by 3 bases, with 8 bases between the two germline ends. There are 14 residues in the CDR3. CDR1 and CDR2 (germline): KGHDR, SFDVKD. CDR3 sequence reads: CATSDSPPNEKLFF. CDR3 bases: TGTGCCACCAGTGACTCCCCGCCTAATGAAAAACTGTTTTTT.

This clone has a single count. This sequence joins TRBV7-3 and TRBJ1-2; 7 nucleotides agree with TRBD1. In germline, CDR1 is SGHTA, CDR2 FQGTGA. V lost 5 bases, J lost 5 bases, and 5 bases stayed unmatched. The CDR3 loop spans 13 amino acids. CDR3 amino acids: CASSLQGRYGYTF. Written as DNA, the CDR3 is TGTGCCAGCAGCCTACAGGGGCGGTATGGCTACACCTTC.

The gene calls are TRBV5-5 and TRBJ1-6; 7 nucleotides agree with TRBD1. The CDR3 is 15 residues long. Looked up from germline, CDR1 is SGHKS and CDR2 is YYEKEE (reference sequence). V lost 0 bases and J lost 10; bases outside the gene matches: 7. CDR3 sequence reads: CASSLGGTDRSPLHF. The CDR3, as DNA: TGTGCCAGCAGCTTGGGGGGAACGGACAGGTCACCCCTCCACTTT.

J is TRBJ1-1 and V is TRBV6-5; 8 positions agree with TRBD1. Germline trimming cut 5 bases from V and 4 bases from J; bases unmatched to any gene: 9. The germline V gene encodes CDR1 MNHEY and CDR2 SVGAGI. The CDR3 sequence is 15 residues long. This CDR3 reads CASSQQGGGVTEAFF. Here the CDR3 DNA reads TGTGCCAGCAGTCAACAGGGGGGAGGGGTCACTGAAGCTTTCTTT.

J is TRBJ1-5 and V is TRBV6-5; no definite D call. Per germline, CDR1 MNHEY and CDR2 SVGAGI. CDR3 length: 13 amino acids. Trimming removed 6 bases from V and 4 bases from J, with 10 bases in between. The CDR3 bases are TGTGCCAGCAGCCTAAGAGGGAATCAGCCCCAGCATTTT. It is translated as CASSLRGNQPQHF.

The CDR3 DNA reads TGTGCCAGTAGTATAGCGTTTGGGCCCCCGAGAGAGTCACCCCTCCACTTT. Amino acid sequence: CASSIAFGPPRESPLHF. This chain joins TRBV19 and TRBJ1-6; D is unclear. V was pared by 1 base and J by 10 bases, with 20 bases between. This CDR3 contains 17 residues. Germline lookup yields CDR1 LNHDA and CDR2 SQIVND (reference sequence).

This chain joins TRBV7-9 and TRBJ1-2, with D possibly matching TRBD1 (5 bases). There are 15 residues in the CDR3. Germline V gene data show CDR1 as SEHNR and CDR2 as FQNEAQ (reference sequence). V gave up 3 bases and J gave up 0 bases, with 11 bases separating them. CDR3 in amino acids: CASSFWDAANYGYTF. The CDR3 DNA follows: TGTGCCAGCAGCTTTTGGGACGCCGCTAACTATGGCTACACCTTC.

The chain couples TRBV15 to TRBJ2-7; 10 nucleotides line up with TRBD1. V trimming: 7 bases; J trimming: 0 bases; junction bases outside the gene matches: 3. The CDR3 extends over 14 amino acids. Germline V gives CDR1 LNHNV, CDR2 YYDKDF (reference sequence). CDR3 in amino acids: CATNRDRGSYEQYF. CDR3 bases: TGTGCCACCAATCGGGACAGGGGCTCCTACGAGCAGTACTTC.

This rearrangement joins TRBV4-1 to TRBJ1-3, with D hard to call. This CDR3 contains 14 residues. V was shortened by 3 bases and J by 4 bases, with 10 bases between the two germline ends. Germline CDR1 reads MGHRA; CDR2 reads YSYEKL. CDR3 protein: CASSHRFLGNTIYF. CDR3 DNA sequence: TGCGCCAGCAGCCACAGGTTTTTAGGAAACACCATATATTTT.

This chain uses TRBV19 with TRBJ1-1, with TRBD1 identical over 8 bases. The CDR3 is 15 amino acids. V trimming: 0 bases; J trimming: 4 bases; junction bases outside the gene matches: 4. In germline, CDR1 is LNHDA, CDR2 SQIVND (reference sequence). The CDR3 bases are TGTGCCAGTAGTATAGATCGGACAGGGCGCACTGAAGCTTTCTTT. Its protein product is CASSIDRTGRTEAFF.

This clone has more than one count but fewer than ten. This sequence joins TRBV29-1 and TRBJ1-4, with D unresolved. The CDR3 contains 13 residues. The ends were cut back, 4 bases at V and 8 bases at J, with 14 bases in the middle. Germline V lookup: CDR1 SQVTM, CDR2 ANQGSEA. The CDR3 spells CSVVVGVPEKLFF. The CDR3, as DNA: TGCAGCGTTGTGGTTGGGGTCCCCGAAAAACTGTTTTTT.

The chain uses TRBV18 and TRBJ1-4; 7 bases fit TRBD1. The CDR3 has 17 residues. V was pared by 1 base and J by 0 bases, with 5 bases of the junction left unmatched. The germline CDR1 and CDR2 sequences are KGHSH and LQKENI. The CDR3 region is CASSPQDRSATNEKLFF. The CDR3 region has the DNA TGTGCCAGCTCACCACAGGACAGGTCCGCAACTAATGAAAAACTGTTTTTT.

The rearrangement uses TRBV28 and TRBJ1-2; D not resolved. The CDR3 contains 12 residues. The V end lost 8 bases, the J end lost 8 bases, and 15 bases lay between the germline ends. Germline assignment: CDR1 MDHEN and CDR2 SYDVKM. CDR3 bases: TGTGCCAGCTTAAAAGCGGAGGAGGGCTACACCTTC. This translates into CASLKAEEGYTF.

The chain employs TRBV21-1 and TRBJ1-6. TRBV21-1 is described as a pseudogene. The CDR3 runs to 18 residues. The CDR3 DNA follows: TGTGCCAGCAGCAAAGGAAGGAGCCGAATCACCCTAGACTCACCCCTCCACTTT. Translation: CASSKGRSRITLDSPLHF.

This clone was seen just once. This chain links TRBV9 with TRBJ1-2, with 7 bases lining up with TRBD1. V shed 3 bases, J shed 2 bases, and the junction held 7 bases outside the gene matches. The CDR3 length is 15 residues. CDR1 is SGDLS, CDR2 YYNGEE, per germline. The CDR3 protein is CASSGTPDRNYGYTF. Written as DNA, the CDR3 is TGTGCCAGCAGCGGCACGCCGGACAGGAACTATGGCTACACCTTC. The full variable domain, rest sourced from reference TRBV9 and TRBJ1-2, is DSGVTQTPKHLITATGQRVTLRCSPRSGDLSVYWYQQSLDQGLQFLIQYYNGEERAKGNILERFSAQQFPDLHSELNLSSLELGDSALYFCASSGTPDRNYGYTFGSGTRLTVV.

This chain uses TRBV4-3 with TRBJ2-2; no reliable D call. V lost 3 bases to trimming and J lost 3 bases, with 8 bases between them. CDR3 length: 14 residues. The germline gives CDR1 LGHNA, CDR2 YSLEER. The CDR3 DNA reads as TGCGCCAGCAGCCAGGGGTGGTACACCGGGGAGCTGTTTTTT. It codes for CASSQGWYTGELFF.

The rearrangement joins TRBV4-1 to TRBJ1-1; D is undetermined. The V and J ends lost 1 base and 7 bases respectively, with 7 bases between them. The CDR3 is made up of 12 amino acids. The germline gives CDR1 MGHRA, CDR2 YSYEKL. The CDR3 DNA reads TGCGCCAGCAGCCAAGGACTGGATGAAGCTTTCTTT. Translated, it gives CASSQGLDEAFF.

The rearrangement uses TRBV28 and TRBJ2-5; D not resolved. The V and J ends lost 6 bases and 1 base respectively, with 9 bases between them. CDR1 is MDHEN, CDR2 SYDVKM, per germline. This CDR3 contains 13 residues. The CDR3 DNA reads as TGTGCCAGCAGCCGACTCGTCCAAGAGACCCAGTACTTC. Amino acid sequence: CASSRLVQETQYF.